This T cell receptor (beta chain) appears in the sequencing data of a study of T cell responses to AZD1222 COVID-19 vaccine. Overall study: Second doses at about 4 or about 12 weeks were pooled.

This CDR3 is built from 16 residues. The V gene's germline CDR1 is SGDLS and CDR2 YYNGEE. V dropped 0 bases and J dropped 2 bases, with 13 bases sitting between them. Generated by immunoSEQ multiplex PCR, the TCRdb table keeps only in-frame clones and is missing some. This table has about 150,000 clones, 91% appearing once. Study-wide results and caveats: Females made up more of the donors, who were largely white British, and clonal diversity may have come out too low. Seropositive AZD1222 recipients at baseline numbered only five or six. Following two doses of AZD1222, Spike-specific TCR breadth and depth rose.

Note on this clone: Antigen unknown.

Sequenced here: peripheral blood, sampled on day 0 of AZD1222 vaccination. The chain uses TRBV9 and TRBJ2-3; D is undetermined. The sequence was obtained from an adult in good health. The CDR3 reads CASSVEIGRATDTQYF. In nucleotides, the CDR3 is TGTGCCAGCAGCGTAGAGATAGGGCGTGCCACAGATACGCAGTATTTT.